The source of this T cell receptor beta chain is a study of blood T cell repertoires in COVID-19. The CDR3 length is 16 residues. Germline CDR1 is SGHDT and CDR2 is YYEEEE. V was trimmed by 2 bases and J by 0 bases, leaving 9 bases between them. Profiled with immunoSEQ multiplex PCR; TCRdb holds only in-frame clones, not every one. Of about 670,000 clones detected, 75% to 90% appear once; the ten largest clones hold approximately 0.25%. The sequence was collected from a woman aged 18-29 years with acute or convalescent COVID-19. The chain couples TRBV5-6 to TRBJ1-6; D perhaps matches TRBD1 (6 bases). The specimen sequenced was peripheral blood. CDR3 DNA sequence: TGTGCCAGCAGCTTCCAGGGGCTCTCCTATAATTCACCCCTCCACTTT. Its translation: CASSFQGLSYNSPLHF.